A single sample gave rise to the 27 T cell receptor beta chains below, sequenced in a study of radiotherapy plus CTLA-4 blockade in lung cancer. Repertoires were generated with immunoSEQ multiplex PCR, while TCRdb's copy carries only in-frame clones and drops some. This table holds roughly 85,000 clones, more than 85% found once. Sequenced material: peripheral blood, taken from a patient treated with radiotherapy plus ipilimumab. The receptors were gathered from a human donor with non-small cell lung cancer that progressed on radiotherapy plus ipilimumab.

CDR3: CASSPRTSGSIMYEQFF. The CDR3 DNA is TGTGCCAGTAGTCCCCGGACTAGCGGGAGTATTATGTATGAGCAGTTCTTC. The chain joins TRBV19 to TRBJ2-1; the match to TRBD2 covers 13 bases. With V trimmed by 5 bases and J by 8 bases, 12 bases remained unmatched. CDR3 length equals 17 residues. CDR1 is LNHDA and CDR2 is SQIVND in the germline V gene (reference sequence).

The chain couples TRBV19 to TRBJ1-1, with D possibly matching TRBD1 (5 bases). V lost 8 bases and J lost 1, with 5 bases in between. The CDR3 is 11 residues long. Germline lookup yields CDR1 LNHDA and CDR2 SQIVND (reference sequence). CDR3: CASGGNTEAFF. In nucleotides, the CDR3 is TGTGCCAGTGGGGGGAACACTGAAGCTTTCTTT.

The chain couples TRBV30 to TRBJ2-3; no clear D. The CDR3 consists of 12 residues. Per germline, CDR1 GTSNPN and CDR2 SVGIG (reference sequence). Deletions cut 0 bases from V and 4 bases from J, with 5 bases between. CDR3 sequence (DNA): TGTGCCTGGAGTGTACTTGCAGATACGCAGTATTTT. Its protein is CAWSVLADTQYF.

This clone was counted a single time. J is TRBJ2-3 and V is TRBV7-8; D call uncertain. CDR3 length equals 11 residues. Trimming took 1 base from V and 14 from J, leaving 10 bases between them. Germline V gene data show CDR1 as SGHVS and CDR2 as FQNEAQ. This CDR3 is CASSLGSKPYF. The CDR3 nucleotides are TGTGCCAGCAGCTTAGGGTCGAAGCCGTATTTT.

The chain links TRBV6-5 to TRBJ1-2; D uncertain. The CDR3 has 12 amino acids. Trimming cost V 7 bases and J 1 base, with 7 bases left between them. From germline, CDR1 is MNHEY and CDR2 SVGAGI. As DNA, the CDR3 is TGTGCCAGCACGGGAGGTAACTATGGCTACACCTTC. It specifies CASTGGNYGYTF.

As concerns this clone: Other DNA sequences in this specimen translate into the identical CDR3. The V and J genes are TRBV7-3 and TRBJ2-3, with a possible D match to TRBD2 (5 bases). Germline CDR1 and CDR2: SGHTA and FQGTGA. Deletions cut 3 bases from V and 5 bases from J, with 9 bases between. The CDR3 has 13 residues. The CDR3 protein is CASSLLLEDTQYF. The CDR3 nucleotides are TGTGCCAGCAGCTTGTTACTAGAAGATACGCAGTATTTT.

The rearrangement uses TRBV7-8 and TRBJ2-7; 10 positions agree with TRBD2. J lost 3 bases, V lost 5 bases, and 7 bases had no gene match. The CDR3 runs 15 residues. Looked up from germline, CDR1 is SGHVS and CDR2 is FQNEAQ. In DNA, the CDR3 is TGTGCCAGCAGCCCAGCGGGAGGGCCGATCTACGAGCAGTACTTC. Translation gives CASSPAGGPIYEQYF. The complete variable domain, with remaining parts taken from reference TRBV7-8 and TRBJ2-7, reads GAGVSQSPRYKVAKRGQDVALRCDPISGHVSLFWYQQALGQGPEFLTYFQNEAQLDKSGLPSDRFFAERPEGSVSTLKIQRTQQEDSAVYLCASSPAGGPIYEQYFGPGTRLTVT.

This clone was found a few times. V gene TRBV6-6 combines with J gene TRBJ1-2, with D possibly TRBD1 on 6 matching bases. The CDR3 length is 16 residues. Per germline, CDR1 MNHNY and CDR2 SVGAGI (reference sequence). V was clipped by 3 bases and J by 0 bases, with 14 bases between them. The CDR3 reads CASSYSPGTSNYGYTF. CDR3 sequence (DNA): TGTGCCAGCAGTTATTCCCCCGGGACATCTAACTATGGCTACACCTTC.

The V and J genes are TRBV2 and TRBJ1-2; maybe TRBD1 (5 bases). The germline CDR1 and CDR2 sequences are SNHLY and FYNNEI. Trimming stripped 11 bases from V and 6 bases from J, with 19 bases between. The CDR3 is 13 residues long. The CDR3 protein is CAGSIGREDGYTF. The CDR3 region has the DNA TGTGCCGGATCGATTGGCAGGGAAGATGGCTACACCTTC.

The gene calls are TRBV21-1 and TRBJ1-4. TRBV21-1 is listed as a pseudogene. CDR3 size: 14 residues. The CDR3 spells CASSKSRGTEKLFF. Written as DNA, the CDR3 is TGTGCCAGCAGCAAGTCCCGGGGTACAGAAAAACTGTTTTTT.

This clone occurred once. The V and J genes are TRBV19 and TRBJ1-2; tentatively, D is TRBD1 (6 bases). CDR3 length: 14 amino acids. V lost 1 base and J lost 2, with 8 bases in between. The germline V gene has CDR1 LNHDA and CDR2 SQIVND (reference sequence). Written as DNA, the CDR3 is TGTGCCAGTAGTATAGGGACAGCCAACTATGGCTACACCTTC. It translates to CASSIGTANYGYTF.

The chain is built from TRBV6-1 and TRBJ2-3; 9 nucleotides match TRBD2. V shed 2 bases, J shed 0 bases, and the junction held 3 bases outside the gene matches. Germline V CDR1 and CDR2: MNHNS, SASEGT. The CDR3 spans 16 residues. The CDR3 here is CASSELAGSSTDTQYF. The CDR3 bases are TGTGCCAGCAGTGAACTAGCGGGGTCTAGCACAGATACGCAGTATTTT.

The chain joins TRBV19 to TRBJ2-2; D not resolved. The V end was cut by 6 bases, the J end by 4 bases, with 12 bases between. CDR1 and CDR2 from the germline V gene are LNHDA and SQIVND (reference sequence). The length of the CDR3 is 14 residues. The CDR3 is CASRWAELTGELFF. The CDR3 DNA reads TGTGCCAGTAGGTGGGCGGAACTCACCGGGGAGCTGTTTTTT.

The chain carries TRBV29-1 and TRBJ2-1; D may be TRBD2 (6 bases). Germline V CDR1 and CDR2: SQVTM, ANQGSEA. This CDR3 is 12 amino acids long. Trimming took 2 bases from V and 8 from J, leaving 10 bases between them. CDR3 bases: TGCAGCGTTGAACGGGGGTTCGATGAGCAGTTCTTC. This gives the protein CSVERGFDEQFF.

This chain links TRBV30 with TRBJ1-2; no reliable D call. The CDR3 covers 13 residues. CDR1 is GTSNPN and CDR2 is SVGIG in the germline V gene (reference sequence). V was pared by 5 bases and J by 0 bases, with 10 bases between. The CDR3 DNA sequence: TGTGCCTGGGGACGGAGTACTAACTATGGCTACACCTTC. It translates to CAWGRSTNYGYTF.

This clone has a handful of counts. This sequence joins TRBV5-1 and TRBJ1-2; D call uncertain. There are 13 residues in the CDR3. Trimming removed 5 bases at V and 2 bases at J, with 10 bases between. Germline values: CDR1 SGHRS, CDR2 YFSETQ. The CDR3 is CASRPDGNYGYTF. The DNA of the CDR3 is TGCGCCAGCAGACCGGACGGCAACTATGGCTACACCTTC.

V usage is TRBV7-9 and J usage is TRBJ1-5; no clear D gene. This CDR3 is 14 amino acids long. In germline, CDR1 is SEHNR, CDR2 FQNEAQ (reference sequence). V shed 5 bases and J shed 6 bases, with 14 bases lying between them. CDR3: CASSPDGVSQPQHF. The CDR3 DNA follows: TGTGCCAGCAGCCCAGATGGGGTGAGTCAGCCCCAGCATTTT.

The gene calls are TRBV20-1 and TRBJ1-2; a weak D match, TRBD1 (5 bases). CDR1 and CDR2 from the germline V gene are DFQATT and SNEGSKA (reference sequence). This CDR3 is 11 amino acids long. Deletions cut 6 bases from V and 4 bases from J, with 9 bases between. CDR3 residues: CSAGAGYGYTF. The DNA for the CDR3 is TGCAGTGCCGGGGCTGGCTATGGCTACACCTTC.

The chain has TRBV6-5 and TRBJ1-5, with D uncertain. Germline CDR1 reads MNHEY; CDR2 reads SVGAGI. This CDR3 is 14 amino acids long. Trimming took off 7 bases at V and 0 bases at J, with 10 bases between the two ends. The CDR3 region has the DNA TGTGCCAGCAAAATGAGCATTAGCAATCAGCCCCAGCATTTT. Encoded protein: CASKMSISNQPQHF.

The chain couples TRBV7-8 to TRBJ2-7; tentative D call: TRBD1 (5 bases). This CDR3 is built from 14 residues. Trimming cost V 5 bases and J 4 bases, with 15 bases left between them. The germline gives CDR1 SGHVS, CDR2 FQNEAQ. The CDR3 loop is CASSTHRNSYEQYF. The CDR3 region has the DNA TGTGCCAGCAGCACACACAGGAATTCTTACGAGCAGTACTTC.

This clone was seen a handful of times. The J gene is TRBJ2-1, the V gene TRBV27; no reliable D call. The germline CDR1 and CDR2 sequences are MNHEY and SMNVEV (reference sequence). CDR3 length equals 10 residues. Trimming took 8 bases from V and 9 from J, leaving 8 bases between them. The DNA of the CDR3 is TGTGCCAGCGGGATGGGTGAGCAGTTCTTC. Protein product: CASGMGEQFF.

This chain connects TRBV29-1 to TRBJ1-1, with 8 positions matching TRBD1. This CDR3 contains 15 residues. Germline CDR1 SQVTM, CDR2 ANQGSEA. Germline trimming cut 6 bases from V and 1 base from J; bases unmatched to any gene: 10. The CDR3 DNA reads as TGCAGCGTGCGGACTGACAGGGGCCCGAACACTGAAGCTTTCTTT. Translated, it gives CSVRTDRGPNTEAFF.

The table lists this clone with a few counts. The chain recombines TRBV11-1 with TRBJ2-7, with 13 positions matching TRBD2. The CDR3 is 16 amino acids. Trimming cost V 3 bases and J 6 bases; bases outside gene matches: 8. Germline CDR1 SGHAT, CDR2 FQDESV (reference sequence). CDR3 in DNA: TGTGCCAGCAGCTTCCGGGAGGGACTAGCGGGACGCGAGCAGTACTTC. Translating it yields CASSFREGLAGREQYF.

In its sample, this clone was seen once. The chain uses TRBV2 and TRBJ1-4; 7 bases are a match to TRBD1. Germline CDR1 and CDR2: SNHLY and FYNNEI. Losses at the gene ends were 8 bases for V and 2 bases for J; bases not matched to a gene: 8. There are 15 residues in the CDR3. CDR3 nucleotides: TGTGCCAGCGCTGGAGACAGGGTTACTAATGAAAAACTGTTTTTT. Translating gives CASAGDRVTNEKLFF.

This clone was seen once. The chain combines TRBV27 with TRBJ1-5, with 8 bases aligning to TRBD1. V was clipped by 5 bases and J by 5 bases; unmatched bases: 17. This CDR3 contains 18 residues. Germline V gives CDR1 MNHEY, CDR2 SMNVEV (reference sequence). DNA for the CDR3: TGTGCCAGCAGTCCGATGTCCTTCCAGGGGGCATCGGATCAGCCCCAGCATTTT. Protein: CASSPMSFQGASDQPQHF.

The chain combines TRBV6-1 with TRBJ1-4, with D hard to call. Germline CDR1 and CDR2: MNHNS and SASEGT. The CDR3 is 12 residues long. V lost 6 bases, J lost 2 bases, and 4 bases lay in between. The CDR3 bases are TGTGCCAGCAGGAGGACTAATGAAAAACTGTTTTTT. The encoded protein is CASRRTNEKLFF.

The rearrangement uses TRBV5-1 and TRBJ1-2; D might be TRBD1 (6 bases). The CDR3 has 15 amino acids. Germline loops: CDR1 SGHRS, CDR2 YFSETQ. V was cut by 3 bases and J by 1 base, with 13 bases left in between. This CDR3 is CASSSGGPDNYGYTF. Written as DNA, the CDR3 is TGCGCCAGCAGCTCCGGGGGGCCGGATAACTATGGCTACACCTTC.